These 3 T cell receptor beta chains originate from one sample sequenced in a study of shared clonotypes between healthy human individuals. Produced via immunoSEQ multiplex PCR; TCRdb's table is partial and in-frame only. The sample lists approximately 2.1 million clones; just over 90% were seen once. The sample taken for sequencing was naive CD4+ T cells from PBMCs. Subset indicated: CD45RA+ positively selected. These receptors all come from a man aged 18 to 35 in good health. Some clones in this sample may be carry-over from other donors' samples.

The chain combines TRBV19 with TRBJ1-2; the match to TRBD1 covers 7 bases. CDR1 and CDR2 (germline): LNHDA, SQIVND (reference sequence). The CDR3 contains 14 residues. After removal of 6 bases from V and 3 bases from J, the junction contained 7 bases not matched to a gene. Here the CDR3 DNA reads TGTGCCAGTAGCGGCGGACAGGTAGACTATGGCTACACCTTC. Its protein product is CASSGGQVDYGYTF.

The CDR3: CASSLEERYNEQFF. CDR3 coding DNA: TGCGCCAGCAGCCTGGAGGAGCGGTACAATGAGCAGTTCTTC. This sequence joins TRBV5-1 and TRBJ2-1, with D possibly being TRBD2 (5 bases). Per germline, CDR1 SGHRS and CDR2 YFSETQ. The CDR3 runs to 14 residues. Trimming left V 4 bases short and J 4 bases short, with 12 bases between.

The V gene is TRBV18, the J gene TRBJ1-5; tentative D call: TRBD1 (5 bases). The V and J ends lost 6 bases and 4 bases respectively, with 16 bases between them. Germline CDR1 is KGHSH and CDR2 is LQKENI. The CDR3 has 15 residues. The CDR3 sequence is CASSQRTLENQPQHF. In nucleotides, the CDR3 is TGTGCCAGCTCCCAAAGGACACTGGAAAATCAGCCCCAGCATTTT.